This T cell receptor beta chain was sequenced for a study of ipilimumab plus nivolumab after autologous stem cell transplantation. Study-wide background: Typical patient got about 5 ipilimumab doses and under 10 nivolumab doses (median). The DLBCL group included primary refractory and relapsed cases.

The sample holds a few counts of this clone. Patients got ipilimumab 1 mg/kg beginning 14 to 28 days post-transplant. Patients got 3 mg/kg IV nivolumab weeks 1, 4, 7, 10, then biweekly through week 26. The method was immunoSEQ multiplex PCR; TCRdb's version includes in-frame clones alone and lacks a portion of them. Of roughly 15,000 clones in the sample, roughly 85% were seen once. The CDR3 length is 15 residues. Germline V gives CDR1 SGDLS, CDR2 YYNGEE. J was trimmed by 1 base and V by 4 bases; bases with no gene match: 2. Material: PBMCs, obtained in a trial of ipilimumab plus nivolumab as post-transplant consolidation. The clonotype was recovered from a male donor with diffuse large B-cell lymphoma. The genes are TRBV9 and TRBJ1-1; 12 bases map to TRBD1. CDR3 sequence (DNA): TGTGCCAGCAGCCTGGGACAGGGGGCGAACACTGAAGCTTTCTTT. Translating it yields CASSLGQGANTEAFF.